Sequencing of this T cell receptor (beta chain) was carried out in a study of shared T cell receptors in the human thymus. The germline V gene has CDR1 LGHNA and CDR2 YSLEER. The V gene lost 0 bases and the J gene lost 2 bases, with 17 bases spanning the gap. The length of the CDR3 is 17 residues. The repertoire was sequenced with immunoSEQ multiplex PCR; TCRdb's copy has only in-frame clones and lacks some. The top ten clones hold about 0.013% of a sample with almost 550,000 clones, 75% to 85% of them seen once. These data were also filed under a second study, of human thymus T cells. This second report adds: Among the donors, all were healthy Finnish infants having corrective surgery for congenital heart defects. Thymic and blood repertoires seemed to favor certain V and J genes. Thymic repertoires of unrelated individuals were reported in related research to overlap highly.

The sequence derives from a boy under three years old with a congenital heart defect. Sequenced input: thymocytes. V and J are TRBV4-3 and TRBJ2-7, with TRBD2 as a possible D gene (7 bases). For the CDR3, the DNA is TGCGCCAGCAGCCAAGAAGGAGTGGGAGGGGACACCTACGAGCAGTACTTC. It specifies CASSQEGVGGDTYEQYF.